Below, 29 T cell receptor beta chains from the same sample are listed, as sequenced in a study of blood T cell repertoires in COVID-19. TCRdb's table, derived via immunoSEQ multiplex PCR, lists solely in-frame clones and lacks some. The sample includes roughly 170,000 clones, under 85% of them seen just once. What was sequenced was peripheral blood. The receptors were sampled from a human donor in a cohort sampled during active COVID-19.

The rearrangement uses TRBV7-8 and TRBJ1-1; tentative D call: TRBD1 (6 bases). This CDR3 contains 16 residues. Trimming removed 5 bases at V and 0 bases at J, with 16 bases between. Per germline, CDR1 SGHVS and CDR2 FQNEAQ. CDR3 sequence (DNA): TGTGCCAGCAGCACCCCTAAGGACAGATTGAACACTGAAGCTTTCTTT. The encoded protein is CASSTPKDRLNTEAFF.

This chain connects TRBV7-2 to TRBJ2-1, with D possibly being TRBD2 (5 bases). Between the trimmed V and J ends, which lost 5 bases and 0 bases, there was a span of 17 bases. This CDR3 spans 17 amino acids. Germline loops: CDR1 SGHTA, CDR2 FQGNSA. The CDR3 protein is CASSTTFDYSSYNEQFF. The CDR3 region has the DNA TGTGCCAGCAGCACCACGTTCGACTACAGCTCCTACAATGAGCAGTTCTTC. Full variable domain (missing parts from reference TRBV7-2 and TRBJ2-1): GAGVSQSPSNKVTEKGKDVELRCDPISGHTALYWYRQSLGQGLEFLIYFQGNSAPDKSGLPSDRFSAERTGGSVSTLTIQRTQQEDSAVYLCASSTTFDYSSYNEQFFGPGTRLTVL.

The rearrangement uses TRBV9 and TRBJ1-5; 8 positions match TRBD1. With 2 bases clipped from V and 0 bases from J, the junction kept 1 base outside the gene matches. Germline V gene sequence: CDR1 SGDLS, CDR2 YYNGEE. CDR3 length: 15 residues. CDR3 nucleotides: TGTGCCAGCAGCGTGACAGGGGATAGCAATCAGCCCCAGCATTTT. Protein: CASSVTGDSNQPQHF. Complete variable domain (other parts from reference TRBV9 and TRBJ1-5): DSGVTQTPKHLITATGQRVTLRCSPRSGDLSVYWYQQSLDQGLQFLIQYYNGEERAKGNILERFSAQQFPDLHSELNLSSLELGDSALYFCASSVTGDSNQPQHFGDGTRLSIL.

The V call is TRBV5-1, the J call TRBJ1-1; the D gene is possibly TRBD1 (6 bases). V lost 3 bases and J 11 bases, leaving 17 bases between the germline ends. There are 13 residues in the CDR3. Germline assignment: CDR1 SGHRS and CDR2 YFSETQ. CDR3: CASSSQPGQEAFF. For the CDR3, the DNA is TGCGCCAGCAGCTCACAACCGGGACAAGAGGCTTTCTTT.

CDR3: CASSVIPSGEGDTQYF. The DNA for the CDR3 is TGTGCCAGCAGCGTAATCCCTTCGGGGGAGGGAGATACGCAGTATTTT. The chain has TRBV9 and TRBJ2-3, with 7 bases lining up with TRBD2. The CDR3 length is 16 residues. The germline gives CDR1 SGDLS, CDR2 YYNGEE. Trimming removed 1 base from V and 5 bases from J; junction bases left unmatched: 10.

CDR3 nucleotide sequence: TGTGCCAGCAGCCGGGACAGGGGGCCTAATTCACCCCTCCACTTT. It translates to CASSRDRGPNSPLHF. The V and J genes are TRBV3-1 (or the pseudogene TRBV3-2) and TRBJ1-6; 12 bases agree with TRBD1. This CDR3 is 15 amino acids long. V lost 4 bases and J lost 6; bases outside the gene matches: 1. Germline-derived CDR1 and CDR2 are LGHDT and YNNKEL (reference sequence).

This chain connects TRBV11-2 to TRBJ2-3; 9 bases align to TRBD2. The V gene's germline CDR1 is SGHAT and CDR2 FQNNGV. The V segment lost 3 bases and the J segment 8 bases; nucleotides outside the gene matches: 9. The CDR3 consists of 15 residues. CDR3 region: CASSFGTVAGVTQYF. The CDR3 bases are TGTGCCAGCAGCTTCGGGACGGTAGCGGGGGTTACGCAGTATTTT.

The J gene is TRBJ1-1, the V gene TRBV6-5; maybe TRBD1 (5 bases). The CDR3 totals 14 residues. V gave up 6 bases and J gave up 5 bases, with 16 bases separating them. CDR1 MNHEY and CDR2 SVGAGI come from the germline V gene. The CDR3 DNA reads as TGTGCCAGCAGGATGTCGGGGGGTGGGACTGAAGCTTTCTTT. Amino acid sequence: CASRMSGGGTEAFF.

V gene TRBV9 combines with J gene TRBJ1-2, with unresolved D. This CDR3 is 15 amino acids long. Germline assignment: CDR1 SGDLS and CDR2 YYNGEE. V lost 4 bases to trimming and J lost 4 bases, with 17 bases between them. The CDR3 DNA reads as TGTGCCAGCAGCCCAGGAGGCCAGGCCCTCTATGGCTACACCTTC. It yields the protein CASSPGGQALYGYTF.

This chain joins TRBV5-6 and TRBJ2-5, with 12 bases matching TRBD1. The length of the CDR3 is 15 residues. V lost 2 bases and J lost 6; bases outside the gene matches: 5. Germline loops: CDR1 SGHDT, CDR2 YYEEEE. The CDR3 DNA reads as TGTGCCAGCAGCTTCGGGACAGGGGGCAGGAAGACCCAGTACTTC. Translating gives CASSFGTGGRKTQYF.

This sequence joins TRBV2 and TRBJ1-1, with D possibly being TRBD1 (6 bases). The CDR3 length is 11 residues. The germline gives CDR1 SNHLY, CDR2 FYNNEI. V was clipped by 4 bases and J by 9 bases, with 9 bases between them. CDR3 residues: CASSGQVKAFF. As DNA, the CDR3 is TGTGCCAGCAGTGGACAGGTTAAAGCTTTCTTT.

J is TRBJ1-2 and V is TRBV6-6; no definite D call. Germline V gene lookup returns CDR1 MNHNY and CDR2 SVGAGI (reference sequence). V was shortened by 3 bases and J by 12 bases, with 20 bases between the two germline ends. The CDR3 is made up of 14 amino acids. This CDR3 is CASSYQEATRYDTF. In DNA, the CDR3 is TGTGCCAGCAGTTATCAGGAGGCGACCCGTTATGACACCTTC.

The J gene is TRBJ2-1, the V gene TRBV30; 7 nucleotides match TRBD1. This CDR3 has 15 residues. Germline V gene sequence: CDR1 GTSNPN, CDR2 SVGIG (reference sequence). With 3 bases clipped from V and 2 bases from J, the junction kept 7 bases outside the gene matches. CDR3: CAWSEQGSTYNEQFF. DNA for the CDR3: TGTGCCTGGAGCGAACAGGGGTCGACCTACAATGAGCAGTTCTTC.

This clone was counted once. This rearrangement joins TRBV7-3 to TRBJ2-3; 9 bases match TRBD1. Germline trimming cut 2 bases from V and 3 bases from J; bases unmatched to any gene: 6. The CDR3 runs to 16 residues. The germline CDR1 and CDR2 sequences are SGHTA and FQGTGA. The CDR3 region is CASSLGNGQGTDTQYF. The CDR3 nucleotides are TGTGCCAGCAGCTTAGGCAACGGACAGGGGACAGATACGCAGTATTTT.

Comments on this clone: Different DNA sequences within this sample yield the same CDR3. V and J are TRBV29-1 and TRBJ1-1; perhaps TRBD1 as D (6 bases). Germline-derived CDR1 and CDR2 are SQVTM and ANQGSEA. This CDR3 comprises 12 residues. V shed 6 bases and J shed 1 base, with 9 bases lying between them. CDR3 sequence reads: CSVAQGNTEAFF. CDR3 nucleotides: TGCAGCGTCGCACAGGGGAACACTGAAGCTTTCTTT.

V usage is TRBV3-1 (or the pseudogene TRBV3-2) and J usage is TRBJ2-2; D not resolved. V lost 0 bases and J 2 bases, leaving 10 bases between the germline ends. The CDR3 totals 16 residues. Germline V CDR1 and CDR2: LGHDT, YNNKEL (reference sequence). The CDR3 reads CASSQDRQVNTGELFF. In nucleotides, the CDR3 is TGTGCCAGCAGCCAAGATAGGCAGGTTAACACCGGGGAGCTGTTTTTT.

Only one count was recorded for this clone. The chain combines TRBV19 with TRBJ2-5; the match to TRBD1 covers 8 bases. This CDR3 comprises 14 residues. J lost 1 base, V lost 4 bases, and 2 bases had no gene match. Germline values: CDR1 LNHDA, CDR2 SQIVND (reference sequence). Here the CDR3 reads CASSTGGFQETQYF. CDR3 in DNA: TGTGCCAGTAGTACAGGGGGCTTCCAAGAGACCCAGTACTTC.

V gene TRBV7-2 combines with J gene TRBJ2-1; D may be TRBD1 (5 bases). The germline CDR1 and CDR2 sequences are SGHTA and FQGNSA. V was trimmed by 5 bases and J by 4 bases, leaving 21 bases between them. The CDR3 is made up of 17 amino acids. CDR3 in amino acids: CASSPSSLRGGYNEQFF. The CDR3 DNA reads as TGTGCCAGCAGCCCCTCCTCCCTAAGGGGTGGATACAATGAGCAGTTCTTC.

The J gene is TRBJ2-5, the V gene TRBV5-1; TRBD2 matches at 9 bases. Trimming cost V 9 bases and J 2 bases; bases outside gene matches: 8. The length of the CDR3 is 14 residues. Germline CDR1 reads SGHRS; CDR2 reads YFSETQ. CDR3 DNA sequence: TGCGCCACCACGGCGGGGGGGCTACAAGAGACCCAGTACTTC. Protein: CATTAGGLQETQYF.

The rearrangement links TRBV27 to TRBJ2-7; a possible D gene is TRBD1 (6 bases). Germline CDR1 reads MNHEY; CDR2 reads SMNVEV (reference sequence). This CDR3 has 13 residues. Trimming removed 5 bases from V and 2 bases from J, with 10 bases in between. Here the CDR3 reads CASSGTTPYEQYF. The CDR3 DNA follows: TGTGCCAGCAGTGGGACAACGCCCTACGAGCAGTACTTC.

The rearrangement links TRBV6-5 to TRBJ2-1, with D tentatively TRBD2 (7 bases). Germline V CDR1 and CDR2: MNHEY, SVGAGI. CDR3 length: 13 amino acids. V was trimmed by 5 bases and J by 4 bases, leaving 9 bases between them. The CDR3 DNA follows: TGTGCCAGCAGTAGGGGGGGATACAATGAGCAGTTCTTC. Its protein is CASSRGGYNEQFF.

Only a few counts were recorded for this clone. CDR3 region: CASTTGMDGYTF. CDR3 bases: TGTGCCAGCACCACGGGAATGGATGGCTACACCTTC. The chain uses TRBV12-3 or TRBV12-4 and TRBJ1-2; no reliable D call. This CDR3 has 12 residues. Trimming pared 7 bases from V and 6 bases from J, leaving 12 bases between.

This chain joins TRBV3-1 (or the pseudogene TRBV3-2) and TRBJ2-7; a possible D gene is TRBD1 (5 bases). This CDR3 is built from 13 residues. Trimming took off 0 bases at V and 7 bases at J, with 10 bases between the two ends. Per germline, CDR1 LGHDT and CDR2 YNNKEL (reference sequence). As DNA, the CDR3 is TGTGCCAGCAGCCAAGACAAGGGGCGGGAGCAGTACTTC. It codes for CASSQDKGREQYF.

The CDR3 spells CASSLSPRNTEAFF. Here the CDR3 DNA reads TGTGCCAGCAGCTTATCTCCCAGGAACACTGAAGCTTTCTTT. The chain has TRBV7-3 and TRBJ1-1; D is uncertain. V was shortened by 2 bases and J by 1 base, with 8 bases between the two germline ends. The CDR3 consists of 14 residues. From germline, CDR1 is SGHTA and CDR2 FQGTGA.

This clone was counted a few times. The rearrangement links TRBV5-4 to TRBJ2-3; 8 bases agree with TRBD1. Per germline, CDR1 SGHNT and CDR2 YYREEE (reference sequence). The CDR3 spans 16 residues. Trimming removed 4 bases from V and 3 bases from J; junction bases left unmatched: 10. CDR3 region: CASSRIPGGETDTQYF. CDR3 nucleotide sequence: TGTGCCAGCAGCCGAATCCCAGGGGGCGAGACAGATACGCAGTATTTT.

The chain joins TRBV11-1 to TRBJ2-7; the match to TRBD2 covers 8 bases. Germline V gene sequence: CDR1 SGHAT, CDR2 FQDESV (reference sequence). The CDR3 is 19 amino acids. Trimming at V came to 0 bases and at J to 2 bases, leaving 15 bases not matched to a gene. Here the CDR3 reads CASSLAPVEVAGNPYEQYF. The CDR3 DNA reads TGTGCCAGCAGCTTAGCACCGGTCGAGGTAGCGGGGAACCCCTACGAGCAGTACTTC.

Only a few counts were recorded for this clone. The chain links TRBV5-1 to TRBJ1-2; the D gene is possibly TRBD1 (6 bases). Germline V lookup: CDR1 SGHRS, CDR2 YFSETQ. The V end was cut by 0 bases, the J end by 8 bases, with 14 bases between. This CDR3 is built from 14 residues. CDR3 nucleotides: TGCGCCAGCAGCTTGGAAGGGGGATCATGGGGCTACACCTTC. Its translation is CASSLEGGSWGYTF.

The gene calls are TRBV14 and TRBJ1-6, with TRBD1 as a possible D gene (5 bases). CDR3 length equals 16 residues. Trimming shortened V by 1 base and J by 8 bases, and 15 bases separated the two germline ends. From germline, CDR1 is SGHDN and CDR2 FVKESK. CDR3 region: CASSQVSRAGHSPLHF. DNA of the CDR3: TGTGCCAGCAGCCAAGTCTCAAGGGCAGGGCATTCACCCCTCCACTTT.

The J gene is TRBJ1-1, the V gene TRBV5-8; D is undetermined. Trimming took off 7 bases at V and 3 bases at J, with 16 bases between the two ends. Germline V gives CDR1 SGHTS, CDR2 YDEGEE. The CDR3 totals 14 residues. CDR3 sequence reads: CASLNSRFYTEAFF. Here the CDR3 DNA reads TGTGCCAGCTTGAATAGCAGATTCTACACTGAAGCTTTCTTT.